The next 9 T cell receptor beta chains were all read from a single sample in a study of cytomegalovirus exposure and HLA in healthy donors. Vbeta (60) and Jbeta (13) primers were used in the PCR. Generated by immunoSEQ multiplex PCR, the TCRdb table keeps only in-frame clones and is missing some. The sample holds approximately 170,000 clones, approximately 77% seen once. Sequencing was performed on PBMCs. The receptor set was obtained from a male donor in good health and CMV-seropositive.

The V gene is TRBV4-1, the J gene TRBJ2-1, with 13 bases lining up with TRBD2. There are 16 residues in the CDR3. CDR1 MGHRA and CDR2 YSYEKL come from the germline V gene. The V and J ends lost 2 bases and 4 bases, in that order; junction bases with no gene match: 2. The DNA for the CDR3 is TGCGCCAGCAGCCAATCACTAGCGGGGGGGTACAATGAGCAGTTCTTC. Its translation is CASSQSLAGGYNEQFF.

The chain couples TRBV5-6 to TRBJ2-1; TRBD2 agrees at 12 bases. The ends lost 4 bases at V and 0 bases at J; junction bases unmatched: 5. The CDR3 consists of 17 residues. Germline V gene sequence: CDR1 SGHDT, CDR2 YYEEEE. The CDR3 loop is CASSPGLAGSSYNEQFF. The CDR3, as DNA: TGTGCCAGCAGCCCGGGACTAGCGGGTAGCTCCTACAATGAGCAGTTCTTC.

The chain combines TRBV6-5 with TRBJ1-4; 7 positions match TRBD1. The CDR3 extends over 13 amino acids. After removal of 6 bases from V and 8 bases from J, the junction contained 6 bases not matched to a gene. CDR1 is MNHEY and CDR2 is SVGAGI in the germline V gene. The chain's CDR3 is CASRTGFGEKLFF. CDR3 nucleotide sequence: TGTGCCAGCAGGACAGGGTTTGGGGAAAAACTGTTTTTT.

A few counts support this clone. The rearrangement joins TRBV9 to TRBJ1-1; tentative D call: TRBD1 (5 bases). The V end lost 5 bases, the J end lost 4 bases, and 9 bases lay between the germline ends. There are 12 residues in the CDR3. Germline V gene data show CDR1 as SGDLS and CDR2 as YYNGEE. CDR3: CASRTQGTEAFF. The CDR3 DNA reads TGTGCCAGCAGAACCCAGGGCACTGAAGCTTTCTTT.

The chain has TRBV18 and TRBJ2-7; D is undetermined. The CDR3 length is 13 residues. CDR1 KGHSH and CDR2 LQKENI come from the germline V gene. The V gene lost 3 bases and the J gene lost 7 bases, with 13 bases spanning the gap. The CDR3 here is CASSPADAAEQYF. DNA of the CDR3: TGTGCCAGCTCACCGGCCGATGCGGCTGAGCAGTACTTC.

Concerning this clone: At one boundary the junction diverges from the germline segment, which might be a read error. The J gene is TRBJ1-3, the V gene TRBV4-2; possible D gene TRBD1, 6 bases. The CDR3 runs to 15 residues. The V gene's germline CDR1 is LGHNA and CDR2 YNFKEQ. The DNA for the CDR3 is TGTGCCAGCAGCCAAGATCTTATACAGGGAAGCACCATATATTTT. Its protein product is CASSQDLIQGSTIYF.

This sequence joins TRBV6-5 and TRBJ1-5; D might be TRBD1 (6 bases). CDR3 length: 15 amino acids. Trimming removed 6 bases from V and 0 bases from J, with 12 bases in between. CDR1 and CDR2 (germline): MNHEY, SVGAGI. The CDR3 DNA reads TGTGCCAGCAGCCCAGGGGCCTATAGCAATCAGCCCCAGCATTTT. Translated, it gives CASSPGAYSNQPQHF.

The chain has TRBV10-3 and TRBJ2-7; D might be TRBD2 (5 bases). CDR3 length: 13 amino acids. V was clipped by 10 bases and J by 7 bases, with 20 bases between them. Germline assignment: CDR1 ENHRY and CDR2 SYGVKD. CDR3 in amino acids: CATSRLQSGEQYF. CDR3 in DNA: TGTGCCACTTCCCGGCTACAATCGGGGGAGCAGTACTTC.

The chain uses TRBV30 and TRBJ2-2; D may be TRBD2 (6 bases). Germline CDR1 and CDR2: GTSNPN and SVGIG (reference sequence). This CDR3 region has 15 residues. Trimming left V 4 bases short and J 5 bases short, with 17 bases between. The CDR3 reads CAWKRELGGTGELFF. CDR3 nucleotide sequence: TGTGCCTGGAAACGGGAGCTAGGAGGGACCGGGGAGCTGTTTTTT.